The 28 T cell receptor beta chains in this list originate from one sample, sequenced in a study of blood T cell repertoires in COVID-19. The data were produced by immunoSEQ multiplex PCR, yet TCRdb's version contains in-frame clones alone and is incomplete. The sample records fewer than 250,000 clones, over 75% being singletons. The sample consisted of PBMCs or T cells enriched from blood (not recorded which). These receptors were obtained from a woman aged 45-65 years with acute COVID-19.

The chain carries TRBV27 and TRBJ1-6, with D unclear. The CDR3 contains 13 residues. CDR1 and CDR2 (germline): MNHEY, SMNVEV (reference sequence). V lost 6 bases to trimming and J lost 8 bases, with 11 bases between them. This chain's CDR3 is CASSLKPHSPLHF. CDR3 nucleotides: TGTGCCAGCAGCCTGAAGCCCCATTCACCCCTCCACTTT.

This rearrangement joins TRBV4-3 to TRBJ1-4; possible D gene TRBD1, 6 bases. Trimming stripped 0 bases from V and 5 bases from J, with 13 bases between. The V gene's germline CDR1 is LGHNA and CDR2 YSLEER. The CDR3 has 16 residues. The CDR3 DNA sequence: TGCGCCAGCAGCCAAGATTGGACAGAACAGAATGAAAAACTGTTTTTT. Its translation: CASSQDWTEQNEKLFF.

As concerns this clone: This same CDR3 is encoded by further DNA sequences in the sample. The chain combines TRBV19 with TRBJ1-1; a weak D match, TRBD1 (6 bases). The CDR3 has 13 amino acids. Germline loops: CDR1 LNHDA, CDR2 SQIVND (reference sequence). Trimming removed 8 bases at V and 0 bases at J, with 10 bases between. The CDR3 here is CASSDRLNTEAFF. The CDR3 nucleotides read TGTGCCAGTTCGGACAGATTGAACACTGAAGCTTTCTTT.

The chain carries TRBV5-5 and TRBJ2-7; the D gene is possibly TRBD1 (6 bases). Germline-derived CDR1 and CDR2 are SGHKS and YYEKEE (reference sequence). The CDR3 is 14 amino acids. Trimming shortened V by 4 bases and J by 2 bases, and 13 bases separated the two germline ends. The CDR3 nucleotides read TGTGCCAGCAGCGGCGGACAGAGGACCTACGAGCAGTACTTC. Protein: CASSGGQRTYEQYF.

V and J are TRBV7-2 and TRBJ1-5; D ambiguous. This CDR3 comprises 17 residues. Germline CDR1 SGHTA, CDR2 FQGNSA. Trimming cost V 1 base and J 6 bases, with 19 bases left between them. The CDR3 spells CASSLVPPRKQVQPQHF. The CDR3 DNA sequence: TGTGCCAGCAGCTTAGTCCCCCCCCGGAAGCAGGTTCAGCCCCAGCATTTT.

Worth noting for this clone: At the DNA level, this CDR3 is encoded by other sequences in the same sample as well. DNA for the CDR3: TGTGCCAGCAGCCGAGGACAGGCCCTTAATGAAAAACTGTTTTTT. Its protein is CASSRGQALNEKLFF. This chain connects TRBV5-4 to TRBJ1-4, with TRBD1 identical over 7 bases. Germline V gene sequence: CDR1 SGHNT, CDR2 YYREEE (reference sequence). V lost 4 bases, J lost 4 bases, and 7 bases stayed unmatched. CDR3 length: 15 residues.

The chain links TRBV9 to TRBJ1-6; D gene ambiguous. This CDR3 contains 14 residues. CDR1 SGDLS and CDR2 YYNGEE come from the germline V gene. The ends were cut back, 4 bases at V and 8 bases at J, with 13 bases in the middle. The CDR3 here is CASSRDGRDSPLHF. Written as DNA, the CDR3 is TGTGCCAGCAGCCGTGACGGGAGGGATTCACCCCTCCACTTT.

The chain recombines TRBV30 with TRBJ2-3, with 8 bases matching TRBD2. This CDR3 is built from 15 residues. V gave up 0 bases and J gave up 1 base; unmatched junction bases: 3. Germline lookup yields CDR1 GTSNPN and CDR2 SVGIG (reference sequence). The CDR3 coding sequence is TGTGCCTGGAGTGTAGCGGGGGTTCGCACAGATACGCAGTATTTT. It specifies CAWSVAGVRTDTQYF.

The DNA for the CDR3 is TGTGCCAGCAGGGCTTTGAACGAGCAGTACTTC. This sequence encodes CASRALNEQYF. V usage is TRBV28 and J usage is TRBJ2-7, with no clear D. The CDR3 sequence is 11 residues long. CDR1 is MDHEN, CDR2 SYDVKM, per germline. V shed 6 bases and J shed 5 bases, with 8 bases lying between them.

The gene calls are TRBV7-2 and TRBJ2-2; 11 bases align to TRBD2. Germline lookup yields CDR1 SGHTA and CDR2 FQGNSA. The CDR3 runs to 16 residues. V shed 5 bases and J 7 bases; nucleotides not matched to a gene: 9. The CDR3 reads CASSLSGGALHGELFF. The CDR3 DNA sequence: TGTGCCAGCAGCCTTAGCGGGGGGGCCCTCCACGGGGAGCTGTTTTTT. Supplemented by reference TRBV7-2 and TRBJ2-2, the full variable domain reads GAGVSQSPSNKVTEKGKDVELRCDPISGHTALYWYRQSLGQGLEFLIYFQGNSAPDKSGLPSDRFSAERTGGSVSTLTIQRTQQEDSAVYLCASSLSGGALHGELFFGEGSRLTVL.

V is TRBV13 and J is TRBJ2-3; D call uncertain. The CDR3 sequence is 12 residues long. CDR1 is PRHDT and CDR2 is FYEKMQ in the germline V gene (reference sequence). Trimming left V 5 bases short and J 0 bases short, with 3 bases between. The CDR3 sequence is CASSPSTDTQYF. Here the CDR3 DNA reads TGTGCCAGCAGCCCTAGCACAGATACGCAGTATTTT. The variable domain in full, with the rest retrieved from reference TRBV13 and TRBJ2-3, is AAGVIQSPRHLIKEKRETATLKCYPIPRHDTVYWYQQGPGQDPQFLISFYEKMQSDKGSIPDRFSAQQFSDYHSELNMSSLELGDSALYFCASSPSTDTQYFGPGTRLTVL.

J is TRBJ1-2 and V is TRBV9; 8 bases match TRBD1. The CDR3 contains 13 residues. V dropped 3 bases and J dropped 3; count of bases not matched to a gene: 1. Germline CDR1 reads SGDLS; CDR2 reads YYNGEE. The CDR3 loop is CASSAGQDYGYTF. CDR3 DNA sequence: TGTGCCAGCAGCGCGGGACAGGACTATGGCTACACCTTC.

The rearrangement links TRBV12-3 or TRBV12-4 to TRBJ1-1; D perhaps matches TRBD1 (6 bases). The CDR3 totals 13 residues. With 7 bases removed from V and 4 bases from J, the gap between germline ends came to 13 bases. CDR3 DNA sequence: TGTGCCAGCAACCCTTTCAGGGGCACTGAAGCTTTCTTT. Translated: CASNPFRGTEAFF.

The CDR3 DNA sequence: TGTGCCAGCAGCCCGGTACAGGGGGATAGCAATCAGCCCCAGCATTTT. Its protein is CASSPVQGDSNQPQHF. The chain recombines TRBV5-6 with TRBJ1-5, with 8 bases fitting TRBD1. Germline-derived CDR1 and CDR2 are SGHDT and YYEEEE. This CDR3 comprises 16 residues. The V and J ends lost 4 bases and 0 bases, in that order; junction bases with no gene match: 6.

The chain carries TRBV11-3 and TRBJ1-1; 7 bases fit TRBD1. The CDR3 totals 12 residues. The trim removed 4 bases at V and 5 bases at J, leaving 1 base unmatched. In germline, CDR1 is SGHNT, CDR2 YENEEA. DNA for the CDR3: TGTGCCAGCAGCTCAGGGGGGACTGAAGCTTTCTTT. It translates to CASSSGGTEAFF.

The count of this clone is one. The chain combines TRBV5-1 with TRBJ1-5, with D maybe TRBD1 (5 bases). Germline V gene sequence: CDR1 SGHRS, CDR2 YFSETQ. The V and J ends lost 3 bases and 6 bases respectively, with 16 bases between them. This CDR3 comprises 15 residues. DNA for the CDR3: TGCGCCAGCAGCTACTTACCGGGGGATGGTCAGCCCCAGCATTTT. Translation: CASSYLPGDGQPQHF.

The rearrangement links TRBV27 to TRBJ2-7; no firm D call. Germline CDR1 and CDR2: MNHEY and SMNVEV (reference sequence). Trimming pared 2 bases from V and 6 bases from J, leaving 11 bases between. The CDR3 extends over 13 amino acids. The chain's CDR3 is CASSLEASREQYF. CDR3 nucleotides: TGTGCCAGCAGTTTAGAGGCCAGCCGCGAGCAGTACTTC.

The gene calls are TRBV29-1 and TRBJ1-5; no definite D call. CDR3 length: 13 amino acids. V was shortened by 6 bases and J by 7 bases, with 16 bases between the two germline ends. CDR1 is SQVTM, CDR2 ANQGSEA, per germline. The CDR3 spells CSVAGSSSQPQHF. The CDR3 DNA is TGCAGCGTGGCCGGGTCTAGCAGCCAGCCCCAGCATTTT. Variable domain in full (rest from reference TRBV29-1 and TRBJ1-5): SAVISQKPSRDICQRGTSLTIQCQVDSQVTMMFWYRQQPGQSLTLIATANQGSEATYESGFVIDKFPISRPNLTFSTLTVSNMSPEDSSIYLCSVAGSSSQPQHFGDGTRLSIL.

This clone was observed once. The chain uses TRBV3-1 (or the pseudogene TRBV3-2) and TRBJ1-2, with D perhaps TRBD1 (5 bases). V was cut by 1 base and J by 6 bases, with 12 bases left in between. The germline V gene encodes CDR1 LGHDT and CDR2 YNNKEL (reference sequence). This CDR3 has 14 residues. The CDR3 loop is CASSQVWGEDGYTF. The CDR3 DNA reads as TGTGCCAGCAGCCAAGTATGGGGGGAGGATGGCTACACCTTC.

The J gene is TRBJ1-6, the V gene TRBV30, with D perhaps TRBD1 (5 bases). Germline V lookup: CDR1 GTSNPN, CDR2 SVGIG (reference sequence). The CDR3 has 15 amino acids. Trimming removed 5 bases from V and 9 bases from J, with 20 bases in between. The CDR3 loop is CAWHDSKTRISPLHF. CDR3 sequence (DNA): TGTGCCTGGCATGACAGTAAAACCCGAATTTCACCCCTCCACTTT.

The chain is built from TRBV5-1 and TRBJ1-2, with D uncertain. CDR1 and CDR2 from the germline V gene are SGHRS and YFSETQ. Deletions cut 4 bases from V and 0 bases from J, with 10 bases between. The CDR3 sequence is 14 residues long. The CDR3 protein is CASSEGRTNYGYTF. The DNA for the CDR3 is TGCGCCAGCAGCGAGGGTAGGACTAACTATGGCTACACCTTC.

This chain connects TRBV19 to TRBJ1-2, with a possible D match to TRBD1 (6 bases). This CDR3 comprises 16 residues. The V and J ends lost 3 bases and 0 bases respectively, with 14 bases between them. Germline V gives CDR1 LNHDA, CDR2 SQIVND (reference sequence). The CDR3 DNA reads TGTGCCAGTAGTATGTCTTCCAGGGGATCTAACTATGGCTACACCTTC. Residues: CASSMSSRGSNYGYTF.

The rearrangement joins TRBV18 to TRBJ1-1; possibly TRBD1 for D (5 bases). The CDR3 totals 16 residues. Germline loops: CDR1 KGHSH, CDR2 LQKENI. V dropped 3 bases and J dropped 1 base, with 15 bases sitting between them. The CDR3 reads CASSPQTAGPNTEAFF. CDR3 bases: TGTGCCAGCTCACCCCAAACGGCAGGGCCGAACACTGAAGCTTTCTTT.

The chain joins TRBV11-3 to TRBJ2-1; perhaps TRBD1 as D (5 bases). V dropped 5 bases and J dropped 10 bases, with 12 bases sitting between them. The CDR3 has 12 residues. CDR1 SGHNT and CDR2 YENEEA come from the germline V gene. The CDR3 reads CASSASTDEQFF. The CDR3 DNA follows: TGTGCCAGCAGCGCCTCGACAGACGAGCAGTTCTTC.

The table lists this clone with a count of one. The genes are TRBV14 and TRBJ2-7; 8 bases line up with TRBD2. The junction had 11 bases not matched to a gene; V was cut back by 4 bases and J by 0 bases. The CDR3 consists of 17 residues. Germline V lookup: CDR1 SGHDN, CDR2 FVKESK. CDR3 nucleotides: TGTGCCAGCAGCCGCATAAGTGGAGCGGGAGCCTCCTACGAGCAGTACTTC. This sequence encodes CASSRISGAGASYEQYF.

This clone was found a few times. The chain employs TRBV9 and TRBJ1-4; D gene unclear. The CDR3 extends over 14 amino acids. The V and J ends lost 0 bases and 8 bases respectively, with 11 bases between them. From germline, CDR1 is SGDLS and CDR2 YYNGEE. CDR3 sequence (DNA): TGTGCCAGCAGCGTAGGAGGAGGGAAGGAAAAACTGTTTTTT. Translated, it gives CASSVGGGKEKLFF.

CDR3: CASSHTSGGYNEQFF. CDR3 nucleotide sequence: TGCGCCAGCAGCCATACTAGCGGGGGATACAATGAGCAGTTCTTC. The chain is built from TRBV5-1 and TRBJ2-1; 11 bases fit TRBD2. The CDR3 is 15 residues long. With V trimmed by 4 bases and J by 4 bases, 4 bases remained unmatched. CDR1 SGHRS and CDR2 YFSETQ come from the germline V gene.

The CDR3 sequence is CASSHSGTGRIGGYTF. CDR3 nucleotide sequence: TGTGCCAGCAGCCATTCAGGGACAGGGAGGATTGGTGGCTACACCTTC. V gene TRBV3-1 (or the pseudogene TRBV3-2) combines with J gene TRBJ1-2, with 9 bases lining up with TRBD1. Germline V gene data show CDR1 as LGHDT and CDR2 as YNNKEL (reference sequence). Unmatched junction bases numbered 12, after V lost 3 bases and J lost 7 bases. This CDR3 has 16 amino acids.